A selection of T cell receptor beta chains follows, all from one sample in a study of Ad26.COV2.S vaccination and SARS-CoV-2 variants. TCRdb keeps only in-frame clones here, not all; method: immunoSEQ multiplex PCR. The table has roughly 250,000 clones, around nine tenths seen once. Sequences were derived from peripheral blood, sampled in a trial of Ad26.COV2.S vaccine versus placebo. The receptors stem from a person between 18 and 60 years old who received the Ad26.COV2.S COVID-19 vaccine or a placebo. CDR3s include the opening cysteine and the closing phenylalanine or tryptophan. A D gene is named only where the DNA matches it firmly. Only some rows state a clone size, as once, few, many or a class for expanded clones.

d_gene	abundance	v_gene	j_gene	CDR3aa	CDR3nt
-	-	TRBV7-8	TRBJ2-7	CASSLGRGRRLAYEQYF	TGTGCCAGCAGCTTAGGTCGGGGACGGAGGTTAGCCTACGAGCAGTACTTC
-	once	TRBV5-1	TRBJ2-7	CASSLAEGYEQYF	TGCGCCAGCAGCTTGGCCGAGGGATACGAGCAGTACTTC
-	-	TRBV7-3	TRBJ2-2	CASSLMNTGELFF	TGTGCCAGCAGCTTAATGAACACCGGGGAGCTGTTTTTT
-	-	TRBV19	TRBJ1-2	CASIPQGPPYGYTF	TGTGCCAGTATACCCCAAGGGCCCCCCTATGGCTACACCTTC
-	-	TRBV7-9	TRBJ1-2	CASSLMVGNSYGYTF	TGTGCCAGCAGCTTAATGGTAGGGAACTCCTATGGCTACACCTTC
-	-	TRBV19	TRBJ2-3	CASSISWGLGDTQYF	TGTGCCAGTAGTATATCGTGGGGGCTGGGAGATACGCAGTATTTT
-	-	TRBV30	TRBJ2-5	CAWSVVGGGETQYF	TGTGCCTGGAGTGTGGTAGGGGGAGGGGAGACCCAGTACTTC
-	few	TRBV9	TRBJ2-3	CASSVATGVSTDTQYF	TGTGCCAGCAGCGTAGCTACGGGGGTTAGCACAGATACGCAGTATTTT
TRBD1	-	TRBV7-2	TRBJ1-3	CASSLRKGAGGNTIYF	TGTGCCAGCAGCCTTCGGAAGGGGGCAGGTGGAAACACCATATATTTT
-	-	TRBV9	TRBJ1-1	CASSPRDRRETEAFF	TGTGCCAGCAGCCCAAGAGACAGGCGAGAGACTGAAGCTTTCTTT